A single sample gave rise to the 20 T cell receptor beta chains below, sequenced in a study of PD-1 blockade in classical Hodgkin lymphoma. This sample's time point: cycle 4 day 1 (C4D1), after 5 to 7 weeks of nivolumab. With no exception, relapse followed autologous stem cell transplantation in all patients, and brentuximab vedotin exposure varied. This table comes from immunoSEQ multiplex PCR, and its TCRdb copy is limited to in-frame clones, with some not included. This table has tens of thousands of clones, 60% to 80% appearing once. The sequencing used peripheral blood mononuclear cells (PBMCs), collected before the fourth cycle of nivolumab. These receptors originate from a human donor with classical Hodgkin lymphoma.

J is TRBJ2-3 and V is TRBV7-2; D perhaps matches TRBD2 (6 bases). The CDR3 length is 13 residues. Trimming took 4 bases from V and 7 from J, leaving 12 bases between them. Germline CDR1 is SGHTA and CDR2 is FQGNSA. CDR3 nucleotides: TGTGCCAGCAGCTCCGATAGCGGCTATACGCAGTATTTT. Protein sequence: CASSSDSGYTQYF. Filled out from reference TRBV7-2 and TRBJ2-3, the complete variable domain reads GAGVSQSPSNKVTEKGKDVELRCDPISGHTALYWYRQSLGQGLEFLIYFQGNSAPDKSGLPSDRFSAERTGGSVSTLTIQRTQQEDSAVYLCASSSDSGYTQYFGPGTRLTVL.

The chain carries TRBV7-4 and TRBJ1-1; D unclear. The CDR3 has 16 residues. Germline CDR1 is SGHVT and CDR2 is SQSDAQ. Trimming took 0 bases from V and 2 from J, leaving 13 bases between them. The CDR3 protein is CASSLARCWDNTEAFF. DNA for the CDR3: TGTGCCAGCAGCTTAGCCCGATGTTGGGATAACACTGAAGCTTTCTTT.

V and J are TRBV5-1 and TRBJ1-1; 9 bases fit TRBD1. Germline V gene data show CDR1 as SGHRS and CDR2 as YFSETQ. The CDR3 totals 14 residues. Losses at the gene ends were 4 bases for V and 6 bases for J; bases not matched to a gene: 7. The CDR3 coding sequence is TGCGCCAGCAGCACGGGACAGGGCTGGGCTGAAGCTTTCTTT. Encoded protein: CASSTGQGWAEAFF.

The sample holds a few counts of this clone. The rearrangement links TRBV19 to TRBJ1-5; D not resolved. Germline loops: CDR1 LNHDA, CDR2 SQIVND (reference sequence). V lost 5 bases and J 1 base, leaving 6 bases between the germline ends. The length of the CDR3 is 13 residues. Here the CDR3 DNA reads TGTGCCAGTAGTGTGGTAAGCAATCAGCCCCAGCATTTT. Its protein product is CASSVVSNQPQHF.

The chain employs TRBV11-1 and TRBJ1-2; D is perhaps TRBD1 (6 bases). Trimming removed 5 bases at V and 2 bases at J, with 12 bases between. Germline CDR1 reads SGHAT; CDR2 reads FQDESV (reference sequence). This CDR3 is 14 amino acids long. The CDR3 protein is CASSPGTQNYGYTF. In DNA, the CDR3 is TGTGCCAGCAGCCCGGGGACACAGAACTATGGCTACACCTTC. The full variable domain, rest sourced from reference TRBV11-1 and TRBJ1-2, is EAEVAQSPRYKITEKSQAVAFWCDPISGHATLYWYRQILGQGPELLVQFQDESVVDDSQLPKDRFSAERLKGVDSTLKIQPAELGDSAMYLCASSPGTQNYGYTFGSGTRLTVV.

This sequence joins TRBV28 and TRBJ1-1, with a possible D match to TRBD1 (5 bases). Germline V gene sequence: CDR1 MDHEN, CDR2 SYDVKM. This CDR3 has 14 amino acids. Trimming cost V 3 bases and J 2 bases, with 10 bases left between them. CDR3 DNA: TGTGCCAGCAGTTTGGGGGGTGTCAACACTGAAGCTTTCTTT. The encoded protein is CASSLGGVNTEAFF.

V and J are TRBV10-2 and TRBJ2-5, with D unresolved. The CDR3 covers 15 residues. V dropped 3 bases and J dropped 5 bases, with 16 bases sitting between them. Germline V gene sequence: CDR1 WSHSY, CDR2 SAAADI. The CDR3 here is CASSDSAGPGETQYF. The CDR3, as DNA: TGCGCCAGCAGTGACAGCGCTGGACCCGGGGAGACCCAGTACTTC.

V is TRBV5-1 and J is TRBJ2-7, with 12 nucleotides matching TRBD2. The CDR3 contains 14 residues. V shed 6 bases, J shed 1 base, and the junction held 2 bases outside the gene matches. Germline-derived CDR1 and CDR2 are SGHRS and YFSETQ. CDR3 in DNA: TGCGCCAGCAAGGGGACTAGCGGGTCCTACGAGCAGTACTTC. Encoded protein: CASKGTSGSYEQYF. The entire variable domain, with the rest obtained from reference TRBV5-1 and TRBJ2-7, is as follows: KAGVTQTPRYLIKTRGQQVTLSCSPISGHRSVSWYQQTPGQGLQFLFEYFSETQRNKGNFPGRFSGRQFSNSRSEMNVSTLELGDSALYLCASKGTSGSYEQYFGPGTRLTVT.

The CDR3 DNA reads as TGTGCCAGCAGTGACCGTCCCGAGCAGTACTTC. This encodes CASSDRPEQYF. The chain uses TRBV2 and TRBJ2-7; D is ambiguous. CDR1 is SNHLY and CDR2 is FYNNEI in the germline V gene. There are 11 residues in the CDR3. Trimming pared 3 bases from V and 6 bases from J, leaving 6 bases between. The whole variable domain, filled in from reference TRBV2 and TRBJ2-7, reads EPEVTQTPSHQVTQMGQEVILRCVPISNHLYFYWYRQILGQKVEFLVSFYNNEISEKSEIFDDQFSVERPDGSNFTLKIRSTKLEDSAMYFCASSDRPEQYFGPGTRLTVT.

This sequence joins TRBV18 and TRBJ2-1; 7 nucleotides line up with TRBD2. The length of the CDR3 is 17 residues. With V trimmed by 3 bases and J by 0 bases, 8 bases remained unmatched. CDR1 and CDR2 from the germline V gene are KGHSH and LQKENI. The CDR3 bases are TGTGCCAGCTCACCGTCACGAGCGGGGAGCTCCTACAATGAGCAGTTCTTC. It specifies CASSPSRAGSSYNEQFF.

Note on this clone: The junction does not match germline at one end; this may be a read error. The chain joins TRBV9 to TRBJ1-3; TRBD1 matches 8 bases. The CDR3 runs 14 residues. Germline V lookup: CDR1 SGDLS, CDR2 YYNGEE. The CDR3 loop reads CASSQTGAGNTIYF. CDR3 in DNA: TGTGCCAGCAGCCAGACAGGGGCTGGGAACACCATATATTTT.

The chain carries TRBV7-3 and TRBJ2-1, with 9 bases that match TRBD2. This CDR3 comprises 13 residues. With 8 bases clipped from V and 13 bases from J, the junction kept 12 bases outside the gene matches. CDR1 and CDR2 from the germline V gene are SGHTA and FQGTGA. CDR3 loop: CASSATTSGLQFF. The CDR3 region has the DNA TGTGCCAGCTCCGCAACGACTAGCGGCCTCCAGTTCTTC. Full variable domain (remainder filled in from reference TRBV7-3 and TRBJ2-1): GAGVSQTPSNKVTEKGKYVELRCDPISGHTALYWYRQSLGQGPEFLIYFQGTGAADDSGLPNDRFFAVRPEGSVSTLKIQRTERGDSAVYLCASSATTSGLQFFGPGTRLTVL.

The chain combines TRBV9 with TRBJ2-1; the D is unclear. Germline-derived CDR1 and CDR2 are SGDLS and YYNGEE. The V and J ends lost 3 bases and 2 bases respectively, with 6 bases between them. This CDR3 spans 13 amino acids. The CDR3 is CASSGETYNEQFF. DNA for the CDR3: TGTGCCAGCAGCGGAGAAACCTACAATGAGCAGTTCTTC. Combining the CDR3 with reference TRBV9 and TRBJ2-1 gives the whole variable domain DSGVTQTPKHLITATGQRVTLRCSPRSGDLSVYWYQQSLDQGLQFLIQYYNGEERAKGNILERFSAQQFPDLHSELNLSSLELGDSALYFCASSGETYNEQFFGPGTRLTVL.

The chain couples TRBV7-9 to TRBJ2-2; D remains ambiguous. The CDR3 extends over 12 amino acids. CDR1 and CDR2 from the germline V gene are SEHNR and FQNEAQ (reference sequence). V lost 7 bases, J lost 6 bases, and 9 bases lay in between. CDR3 nucleotides: TGTGCCAGCAACCAGTTGTCCGGGGAGCTGTTTTTT. Its translation: CASNQLSGELFF.

This chain joins TRBV28 and TRBJ1-2; 7 positions agree with TRBD1. CDR3 size: 14 residues. CDR1 and CDR2 (germline): MDHEN, SYDVKM. V lost 4 bases to trimming and J lost 6 bases; unmatched junction nucleotides: 8. The CDR3 protein is CASSSQGEVDGYTF. CDR3 coding DNA: TGTGCCAGCAGTTCGCAGGGGGAGGTGGATGGCTACACCTTC.

The CDR3, as DNA: TGTGCCAGCAGCGCCGGACTCGGCGGGGGGGCCATCGGGGAGCTGTTTTTT. Protein sequence: CASSAGLGGGAIGELFF. The chain employs TRBV9 and TRBJ2-2; 9 bases agree with TRBD2. The length of the CDR3 is 17 residues. Per the germline V gene, CDR1 is SGDLS and CDR2 is YYNGEE. V was pared by 3 bases and J by 7 bases, with 13 bases of the junction left unmatched.

This chain uses TRBV5-1 with TRBJ1-2; the D is unclear. The CDR3 has 11 residues. CDR1 and CDR2 from the germline V gene are SGHRS and YFSETQ. Trimming removed 4 bases at V and 8 bases at J, with 9 bases between. Here the CDR3 reads CASSNDNGYTF. The CDR3 region has the DNA TGCGCCAGCAGCAACGATAACGGCTACACCTTC.

The chain links TRBV5-1 to TRBJ1-3, with a possible D match to TRBD1 (5 bases). This CDR3 has 17 amino acids. The V end was cut by 0 bases, the J end by 4 bases, with 17 bases between. The germline CDR1 and CDR2 sequences are SGHRS and YFSETQ. CDR3 coding DNA: TGCGCCAGCAGCTTGGCGGGGGGACCGAGAACCGGAAACACCATATATTTT. It translates to CASSLAGGPRTGNTIYF. The variable domain in full, with the rest retrieved from reference TRBV5-1 and TRBJ1-3, is KAGVTQTPRYLIKTRGQQVTLSCSPISGHRSVSWYQQTPGQGLQFLFEYFSETQRNKGNFPGRFSGRQFSNSRSEMNVSTLELGDSALYLCASSLAGGPRTGNTIYFGEGSWLTVV.

V and J are TRBV4-3 and TRBJ1-1; D remains ambiguous. The germline CDR1 and CDR2 sequences are LGHNA and YSLEER. The V end lost 3 bases, the J end lost 1 base, and 12 bases lay between the germline ends. This CDR3 is built from 15 residues. CDR3 region: CASSHHSPANTEAFF. The CDR3 region has the DNA TGCGCCAGCAGCCACCATTCCCCGGCGAACACTGAAGCTTTCTTT.

The J gene is TRBJ2-1, the V gene TRBV1; the listed D gene, TRBD2, was not tested against the DNA. TRBV1 is a recognized pseudogene. The CDR3 loop spans 16 amino acids. CDR3 in DNA: TGCACCAGCAGCCGGGAGGCTAGCGGGAGGGCCTGCGAGCAGTTCTTC. Residues: CTSSREASGRACEQFF.